This T cell receptor beta chain was observed in a study of beta chain features in type 1 diabetes. Study-wide points: Unsettled here was the matter of whether HLA type influences TCRB rearrangement.

The isolated RNA, all of it, was reverse transcribed, so expressed TCRB transcripts were what got sequenced. Sequenced by immunoSEQ multiplex PCR; TCRdb stores in-frame clones only, minus some. The sample has 400,000 to 550,000 clones; about an eighth are singletons. The V end lost 0 bases, the J end lost 1 base, and 4 bases lay between the germline ends. The CDR3 runs to 13 residues. CDR1 is SGHDT, CDR2 YYEEEE, per germline. Of note for this clone: What it binds is not known.

Researchers reported sorting CD4+ naive, central memory, regulatory and stem cell-like memory cells via CD45RO/CCR7/CD25/CD127/CD95/CD27. Material: naive CD4+ T cells from blood. The origin of this receptor is a woman aged 18-29 years in good health. The chain links TRBV5-6 to TRBJ2-5; D not resolved. In DNA, the CDR3 is TGTGCCAGCAGCTTGGGGAGCCAAGAGACCCAGTACTTC. Encoded protein: CASSLGSQETQYF.